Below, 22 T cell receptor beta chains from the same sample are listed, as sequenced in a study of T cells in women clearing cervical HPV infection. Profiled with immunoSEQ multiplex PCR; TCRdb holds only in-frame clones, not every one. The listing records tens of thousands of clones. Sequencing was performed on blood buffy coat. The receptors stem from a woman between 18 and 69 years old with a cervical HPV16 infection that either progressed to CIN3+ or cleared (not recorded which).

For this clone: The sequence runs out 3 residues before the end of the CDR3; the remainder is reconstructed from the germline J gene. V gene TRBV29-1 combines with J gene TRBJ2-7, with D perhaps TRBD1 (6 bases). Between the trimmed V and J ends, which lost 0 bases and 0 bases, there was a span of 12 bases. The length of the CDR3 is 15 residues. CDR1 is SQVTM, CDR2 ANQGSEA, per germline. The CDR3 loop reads CSVEDRSRGSYEQYF. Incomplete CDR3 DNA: TGCAGCGTTGAAGATCGGAGCAGGGGCTCCTACGAG.

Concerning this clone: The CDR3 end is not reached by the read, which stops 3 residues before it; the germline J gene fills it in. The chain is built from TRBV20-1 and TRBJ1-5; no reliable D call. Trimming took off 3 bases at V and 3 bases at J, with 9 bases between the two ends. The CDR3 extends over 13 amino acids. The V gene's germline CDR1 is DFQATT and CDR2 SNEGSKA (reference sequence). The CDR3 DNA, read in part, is TGCAGTGCTAGTGCTAAATACAATCAGCCC. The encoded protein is CSASAKYNQP. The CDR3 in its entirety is CSASAKYNQPQHF.

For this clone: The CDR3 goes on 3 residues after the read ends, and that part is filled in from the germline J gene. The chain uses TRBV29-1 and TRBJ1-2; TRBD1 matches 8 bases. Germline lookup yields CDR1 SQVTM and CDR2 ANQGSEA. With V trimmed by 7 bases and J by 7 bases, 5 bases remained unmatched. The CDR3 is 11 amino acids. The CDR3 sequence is CSGGQGGGYTF. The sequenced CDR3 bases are TGCAGCGGTGGACAGGGAGGTGGC.

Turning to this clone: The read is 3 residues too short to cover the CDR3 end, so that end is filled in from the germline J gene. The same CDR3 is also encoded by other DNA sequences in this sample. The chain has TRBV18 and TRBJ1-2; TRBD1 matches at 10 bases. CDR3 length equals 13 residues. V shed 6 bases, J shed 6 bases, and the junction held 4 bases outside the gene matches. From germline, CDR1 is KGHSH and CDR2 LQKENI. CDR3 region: CASSPDRGDGYTF. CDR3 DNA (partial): TGTGCCAGCTCCCCGGACAGGGGGGATGGC.

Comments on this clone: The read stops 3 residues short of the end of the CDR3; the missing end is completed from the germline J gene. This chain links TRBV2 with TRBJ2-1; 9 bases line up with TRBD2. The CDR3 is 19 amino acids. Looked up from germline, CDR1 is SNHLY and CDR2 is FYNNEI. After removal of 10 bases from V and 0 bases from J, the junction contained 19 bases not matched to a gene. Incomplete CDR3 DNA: TGTGCCACTACAAGCCTGGCGGGAGGGCCTGGGTACTCCTACAATGAG. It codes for CATTSLAGGPGYSYNE. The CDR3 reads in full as CATTSLAGGPGYSYNEQFF.

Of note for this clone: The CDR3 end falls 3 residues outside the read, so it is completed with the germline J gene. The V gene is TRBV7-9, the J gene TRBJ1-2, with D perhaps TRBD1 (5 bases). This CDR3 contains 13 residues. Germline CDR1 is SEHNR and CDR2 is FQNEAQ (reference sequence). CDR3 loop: CASSLAQGSDYTF. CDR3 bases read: TGTGCCAGCAGCTTAGCGCAGGGCAGCGAC.

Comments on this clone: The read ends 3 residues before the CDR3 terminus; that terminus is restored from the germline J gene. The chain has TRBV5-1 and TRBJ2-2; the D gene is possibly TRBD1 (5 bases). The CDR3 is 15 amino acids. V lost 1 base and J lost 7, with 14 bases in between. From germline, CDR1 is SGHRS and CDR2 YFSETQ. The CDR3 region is CASSLSSRDGGELFF. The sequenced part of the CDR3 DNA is TGCGCCAGCAGCTTGTCCAGCAGGGATGGCGGGGAG.

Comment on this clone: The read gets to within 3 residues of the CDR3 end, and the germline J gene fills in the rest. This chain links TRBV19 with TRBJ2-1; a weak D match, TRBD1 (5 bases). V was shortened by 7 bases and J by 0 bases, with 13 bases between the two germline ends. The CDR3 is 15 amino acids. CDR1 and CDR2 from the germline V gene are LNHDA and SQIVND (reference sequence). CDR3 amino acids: CASKATVSSYNEQFF. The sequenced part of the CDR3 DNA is TGTGCCAGTAAAGCGACAGTGAGCTCCTACAATGAG.

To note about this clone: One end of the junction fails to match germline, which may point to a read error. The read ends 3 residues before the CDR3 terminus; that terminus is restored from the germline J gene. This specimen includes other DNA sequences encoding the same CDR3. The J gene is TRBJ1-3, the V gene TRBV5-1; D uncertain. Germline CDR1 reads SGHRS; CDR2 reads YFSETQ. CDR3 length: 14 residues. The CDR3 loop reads CASRIGESGNTIYF. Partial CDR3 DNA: TGCGCCAGCCGAATCGGGGAATCTGGAAACACG. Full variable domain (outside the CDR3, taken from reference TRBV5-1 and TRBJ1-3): KAGVTQTPRYLIKTRGQQVTLSCSPISGHRSVSWYQQTPGQGLQFLFEYFSETQRNKGNFPGRFSGRQFSNSRSEMNVSTLELGDSALYLCASRIGESGNTIYFGEGSWLTVV.

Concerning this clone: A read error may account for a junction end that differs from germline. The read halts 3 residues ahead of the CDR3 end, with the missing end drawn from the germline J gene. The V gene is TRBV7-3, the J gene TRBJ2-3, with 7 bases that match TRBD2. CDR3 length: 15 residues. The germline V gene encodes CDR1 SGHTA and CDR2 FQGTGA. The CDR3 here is CASSPLATSKDTQYF. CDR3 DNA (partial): TGTGCCAGCAGCCCCCTCGCGACTAGCAAAGATACG.

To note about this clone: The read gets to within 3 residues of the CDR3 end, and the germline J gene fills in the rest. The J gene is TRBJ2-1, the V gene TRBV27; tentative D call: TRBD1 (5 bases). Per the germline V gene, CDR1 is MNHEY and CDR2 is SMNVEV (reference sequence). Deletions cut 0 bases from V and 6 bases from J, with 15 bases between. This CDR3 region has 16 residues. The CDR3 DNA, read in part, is TGTGCCAGCAGTTTATCGTATGCGACAGACCGCAATGAG. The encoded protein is CASSLSYATDRNE. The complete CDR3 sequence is CASSLSYATDRNEQFF.

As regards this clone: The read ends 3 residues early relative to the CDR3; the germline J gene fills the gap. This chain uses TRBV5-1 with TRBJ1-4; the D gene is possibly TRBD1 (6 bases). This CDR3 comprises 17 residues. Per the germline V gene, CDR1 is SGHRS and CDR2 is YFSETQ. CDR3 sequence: CASSMPQGSSYNSPLFF. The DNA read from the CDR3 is TGCGCCAGCAGCATGCCTCAGGGGAGCTCCTATAATTCACCA.

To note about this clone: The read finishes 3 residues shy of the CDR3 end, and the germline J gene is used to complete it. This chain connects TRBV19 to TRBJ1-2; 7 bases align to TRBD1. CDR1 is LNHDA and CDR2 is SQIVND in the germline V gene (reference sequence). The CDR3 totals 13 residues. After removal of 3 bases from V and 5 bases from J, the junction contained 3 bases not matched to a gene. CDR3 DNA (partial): TGTGCCAGTAGTATGGGACAGACTTATGGC. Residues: CASSMGQTYG. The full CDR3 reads CASSMGQTYGYTF.

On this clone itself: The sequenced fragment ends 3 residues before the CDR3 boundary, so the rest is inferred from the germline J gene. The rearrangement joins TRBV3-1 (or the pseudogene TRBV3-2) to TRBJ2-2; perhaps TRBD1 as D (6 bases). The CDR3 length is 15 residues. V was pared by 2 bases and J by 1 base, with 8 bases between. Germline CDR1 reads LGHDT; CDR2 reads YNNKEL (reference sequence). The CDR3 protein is CASSQPGQNTGELFF. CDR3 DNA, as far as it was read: TGTGCCAGCAGCCAACCGGGACAGAACACCGGGGAG.

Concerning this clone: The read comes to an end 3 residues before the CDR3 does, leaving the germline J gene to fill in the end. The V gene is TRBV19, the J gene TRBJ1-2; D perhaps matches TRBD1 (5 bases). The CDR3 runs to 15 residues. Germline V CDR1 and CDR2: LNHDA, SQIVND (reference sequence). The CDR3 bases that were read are TGTGCCAGTAGTAGGCGGGGGAGCTCCTACAATGAC. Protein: CASSRRGSSYND. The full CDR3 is CASSRRGSSYNDYTF.

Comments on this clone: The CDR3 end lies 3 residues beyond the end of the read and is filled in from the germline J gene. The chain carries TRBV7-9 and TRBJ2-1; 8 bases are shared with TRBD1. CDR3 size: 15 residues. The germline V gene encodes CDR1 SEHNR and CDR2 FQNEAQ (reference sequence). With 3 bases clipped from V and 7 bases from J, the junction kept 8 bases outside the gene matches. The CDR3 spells CASSFRTGLSNEQFF. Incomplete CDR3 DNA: TGTGCCAGCAGCTTCCGGACAGGGTTATCTAATGAG.

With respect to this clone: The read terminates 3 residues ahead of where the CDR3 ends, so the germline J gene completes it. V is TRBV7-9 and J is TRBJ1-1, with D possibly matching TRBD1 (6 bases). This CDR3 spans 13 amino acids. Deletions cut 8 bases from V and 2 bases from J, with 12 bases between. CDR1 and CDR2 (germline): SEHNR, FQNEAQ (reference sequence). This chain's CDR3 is CASGGQFNTEAFF. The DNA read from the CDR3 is TGTGCCAGCGGAGGACAGTTTAACACTGAA.

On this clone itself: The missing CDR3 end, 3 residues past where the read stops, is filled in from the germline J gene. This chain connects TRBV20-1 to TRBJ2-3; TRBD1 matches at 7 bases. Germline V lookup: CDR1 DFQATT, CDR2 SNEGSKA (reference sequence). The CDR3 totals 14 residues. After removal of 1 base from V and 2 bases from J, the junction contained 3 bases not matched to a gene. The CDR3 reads CSARGDSSTDTQYF. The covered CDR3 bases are TGCAGTGCTAGAGGGGACAGCTCCACAGATACG.

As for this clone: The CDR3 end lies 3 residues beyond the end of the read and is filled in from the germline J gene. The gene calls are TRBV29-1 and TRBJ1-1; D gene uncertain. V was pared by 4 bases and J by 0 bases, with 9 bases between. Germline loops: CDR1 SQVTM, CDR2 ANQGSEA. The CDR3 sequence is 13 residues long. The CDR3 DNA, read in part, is TGCAGCGTTGTCAGTCAGTTGAACACTGAA. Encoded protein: CSVVSQLNTE. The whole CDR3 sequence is CSVVSQLNTEAFF.

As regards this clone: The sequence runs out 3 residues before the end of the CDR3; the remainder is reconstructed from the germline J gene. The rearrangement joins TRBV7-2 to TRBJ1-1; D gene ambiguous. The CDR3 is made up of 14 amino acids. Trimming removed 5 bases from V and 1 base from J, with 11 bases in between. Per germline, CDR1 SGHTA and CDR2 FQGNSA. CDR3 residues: CASSMVHANTEAFF. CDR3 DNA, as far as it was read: TGTGCCAGCAGCATGGTACACGCGAACACTGAA.

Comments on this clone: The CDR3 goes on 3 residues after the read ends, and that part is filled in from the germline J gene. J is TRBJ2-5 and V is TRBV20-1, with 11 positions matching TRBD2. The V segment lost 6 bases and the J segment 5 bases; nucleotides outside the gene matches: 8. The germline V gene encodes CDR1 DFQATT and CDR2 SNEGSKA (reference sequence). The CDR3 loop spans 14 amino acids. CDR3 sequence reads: CSAKIAGGRETQYF. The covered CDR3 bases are TGCAGTGCCAAAATAGCGGGGGGGCGGGAGACC.

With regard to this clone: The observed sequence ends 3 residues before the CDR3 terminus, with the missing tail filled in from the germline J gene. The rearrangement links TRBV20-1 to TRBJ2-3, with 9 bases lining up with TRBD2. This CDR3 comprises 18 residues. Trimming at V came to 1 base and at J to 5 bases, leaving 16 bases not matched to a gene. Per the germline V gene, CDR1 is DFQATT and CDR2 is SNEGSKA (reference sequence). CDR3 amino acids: CSARGPSLAGGRLDTQYF. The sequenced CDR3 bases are TGCAGTGCTAGAGGTCCATCTCTGGCGGGGGGGCGTTTAGATACG.